The clone carrying this TCR beta chain was found once. Its matching antigen is unknown. This entry is derived from a study of T cell repertoires in cytomegalovirus infection. About the research overall: Through public TCR beta signatures, both CMV infection and matching HLA type were indicated. Study-level points and caveats: Ex vivo, HLA-C-restricted CMV-specific TCR beta clonotypes prevailed over the rest of the response. Using cumulative public TCR beta family frequency, the authors identified those who carried CMV together with the relevant HLA.

V was pared by 5 bases and J by 2 bases, with 4 bases of the junction left unmatched. CDR3 length equals 13 residues. Germline values: CDR1 DFQATT, CDR2 SNEGSKA (reference sequence). TCRdb re-derived calls from the reads in MiXCR, one entry per CDR3 protein. The table includes some 230,000 distinct CDR3 sequences, 22% detected once. This chain uses TRBV20-1 with TRBJ2-7, with 9 bases that match TRBD1. Sequencing was done on a sample of CD8+ T cells from PBMCs. This sequence was found in a human donor in good health (CMV status not recorded). Some clones in this sample may be carry-over from other donors' samples. CDR3: CSAGQGQTYEQYF. CDR3 nucleotides: TGCAGTGCTGGACAGGGGCAAACCTACGAGCAGTACTTC.